One sample yielded the 15 T cell receptor beta chains listed below, sequenced in a study of breast tumors, draining lymph nodes, adjacent tissues. One entry per CDR3 protein, called by TCRdb with MiXCR from the multiplex PCR reads. The table records over 35,000 distinct CDR3 sequences, 36% of them present only once. Material: breast tumor tissue. All receptors derive from a female donor with breast cancer. Some clones in this sample may be carry-over from other donors' samples.

This clonotype came up many times. This sequence joins TRBV28 and TRBJ1-6; the match to TRBD1 covers 8 bases. The CDR3 spans 15 residues. From germline, CDR1 is MDHEN and CDR2 SYDVKM. Germline trimming cut 4 bases from V and 9 bases from J; bases unmatched to any gene: 8. The CDR3 sequence: CASSSPGQVASPLHF. CDR3 DNA sequence: TGTGCCAGCAGTTCCCCGGGACAGGTCGCTTCACCCCTCCACTTT.

This clonotype has ten or more counts. The chain combines TRBV2 with TRBJ2-7, with 8 nucleotides matching TRBD1. CDR3 length equals 14 residues. Germline V gene lookup returns CDR1 SNHLY and CDR2 FYNNEI. V was clipped by 8 bases and J by 0 bases; unmatched bases: 6. In nucleotides, the CDR3 is TGTGCCAGCGCCGGGACAGGCAGCTCCTACGAGCAGTACTTC. Protein product: CASAGTGSSYEQYF.

This clonotype was counted ten times or more. The chain combines TRBV29-1 with TRBJ2-7; 9 bases agree with TRBD2. Germline V CDR1 and CDR2: SQVTM, ANQGSEA. V trimming: 8 bases; J trimming: 6 bases; junction bases outside the gene matches: 11. The CDR3 is made up of 13 amino acids. CDR3 DNA sequence: TGCAGCTTTGTGGTAGCGGGAGTGGGCGAGCAGTACTTC. Protein: CSFVVAGVGEQYF.

In this sample, this clonotype turned up many times. This chain connects TRBV27 to TRBJ2-7; 9 bases fit TRBD2. The V gene end was trimmed by 6 bases and the J gene end by 3 bases; junction bases not matched to a gene: 6. The CDR3 sequence is 14 residues long. CDR1 and CDR2 from the germline V gene are MNHEY and SMNVEV (reference sequence). The CDR3 spells CASSRSGSNYEQYF. CDR3 DNA sequence: TGTGCCAGCAGCCGTAGCGGGAGTAACTACGAGCAGTACTTC.

Points on this clonotype: Germline is not matched at one junction end, which may reflect a read error. CDR3 region: CASSTGPAGGLFF. In DNA form, the CDR3 reads TGTGCCAGTAGTACGGGGCCGGCCGGGGGGCTGTTTTTT. V is TRBV19 and J is TRBJ2-2, with a possible D match to TRBD2 (6 bases). Germline V lookup: CDR1 LNHDA, CDR2 SQIVND (reference sequence). This CDR3 spans 13 amino acids. Variable domain in full (rest from reference TRBV19 and TRBJ2-2): DGGITQSPKYLFRKEGQNVTLSCEQNLNHDAMYWYRQDPGQGLRLIYYSQIVNDFQKGDIAEGYSVSREKKESFPLTVTSAQKNPTAFYLCASSTGPAGGLFFGEGSRLTVL.

This clonotype has at least ten counts. V and J are TRBV24-1 and TRBJ2-1; 7 bases align to TRBD2. This CDR3 spans 16 amino acids. Germline loops: CDR1 KGHDR, CDR2 SFDVKD. V lost 4 bases to trimming and J lost 3 bases; unmatched junction nucleotides: 8. CDR3 protein: CATSDPSGEDYNEQFF. The CDR3 nucleotides are TGTGCCACCAGTGACCCAAGCGGGGAAGACTACAATGAGCAGTTCTTC.

This CDR3 is CASSLGTSGASTDTQYF. The CDR3 DNA reads TGTGCCAGCAGCTTAGGGACTAGCGGAGCTAGCACAGATACGCAGTATTTT. The chain is built from TRBV7-2 and TRBJ2-3, with 10 nucleotides matching TRBD2. The CDR3 length is 17 residues. Germline V gene sequence: CDR1 SGHTA, CDR2 FQGNSA. V trimming: 1 base; J trimming: 0 bases; junction bases outside the gene matches: 4.

This clonotype appeared many times. This chain joins TRBV7-2 and TRBJ1-6, with 7 positions matching TRBD1. The J segment lost 6 bases and the V segment lost 5 bases, leaving 4 bases of the junction unmatched. The CDR3 sequence is 14 residues long. Per the germline V gene, CDR1 is SGHTA and CDR2 is FQGNSA. The CDR3 spells CASSRGTVNSPLHF. The CDR3 DNA reads as TGTGCCAGCAGCCGTGGGACAGTTAATTCACCCCTCCACTTT. The full variable domain, rest sourced from reference TRBV7-2 and TRBJ1-6, is GAGVSQSPSNKVTEKGKDVELRCDPISGHTALYWYRQSLGQGLEFLIYFQGNSAPDKSGLPSDRFSAERTGGSVSTLTIQRTQQEDSAVYLCASSRGTVNSPLHFGNGTRLTVT.

This clonotype has ten or more counts. This chain links TRBV6-5 with TRBJ2-1; 11 nucleotides line up with TRBD2. The germline V gene has CDR1 MNHEY and CDR2 SVGAGI. Losses at the gene ends were 2 bases for V and 3 bases for J; bases not matched to a gene: 0. This CDR3 contains 15 residues. The CDR3 sequence is CASSYGTSGYNEQFF. DNA of the CDR3: TGTGCCAGCAGTTACGGGACTAGCGGCTACAATGAGCAGTTCTTC.

Ten or more counts support this clonotype. The chain is built from TRBV28 and TRBJ1-2; TRBD1 aligns across 8 bases. The CDR3 extends over 13 amino acids. In germline, CDR1 is MDHEN, CDR2 SYDVKM. Unmatched junction bases numbered 4, after V lost 6 bases and J lost 4 bases. The CDR3 DNA reads as TGTGCCAGCAGATGGACAGGGACCTATGGCTACACCTTC. Translating it yields CASRWTGTYGYTF.

This clonotype was counted at least ten times. The rearrangement links TRBV7-2 to TRBJ2-1; 8 nucleotides match TRBD1. With V trimmed by 1 base and J by 4 bases, 9 bases remained unmatched. The germline V gene has CDR1 SGHTA and CDR2 FQGNSA. The CDR3 consists of 17 residues. The CDR3 region has the DNA TGTGCCAGCAGCTTAGGTGGGGCCAGGGGGCTTTACAATGAGCAGTTCTTC. Protein: CASSLGGARGLYNEQFF.

The chain employs TRBV7-3 and TRBJ1-6; D ambiguous. There are 13 residues in the CDR3. Looked up from germline, CDR1 is SGHTA and CDR2 is FQGTGA. V gave up 5 bases and J gave up 8 bases, with 10 bases separating them. This chain's CDR3 is CASSTLEDSPLHF. For the CDR3, the DNA is TGTGCCAGCAGCACATTGGAGGATTCACCCCTCCACTTT.

In regard to this clonotype: The junction and the germline gene differ at one end; a read error may be behind it. The chain is built from TRBV4-1 and TRBJ1-2; 7 bases align to TRBD1. CDR3 length equals 19 residues. CDR1 is MGHRA and CDR2 is YSYEKL in the germline V gene. The CDR3 region is CASGQDPLSRDRNSYGYTF. CDR3 bases: TGCGCCAGCGGCCAAGATCCTTTATCACGGGACAGAAATTCCTATGGCTACACCTTC.

The chain recombines TRBV12-3 or TRBV12-4 with TRBJ1-1, with 8 bases lining up with TRBD1. After removal of 7 bases from V and 0 bases from J, the junction contained 7 bases not matched to a gene. The CDR3 totals 15 residues. CDR3 DNA: TGTGCCAGCACCGGACAGGGCCGTTTGAACACTGAAGCTTTCTTT. Residues: CASTGQGRLNTEAFF.

Ten or more counts support this clonotype. V and J are TRBV11-3 and TRBJ2-3; D remains unclear. The V and J ends lost 4 bases and 9 bases respectively, with 11 bases between them. This CDR3 contains 12 residues. Germline CDR1 and CDR2: SGHNT and YENEEA. CDR3 nucleotide sequence: TGTGCCAGCAGCTCGACGACGATAACGCAGTATTTT. It yields the protein CASSSTTITQYF.